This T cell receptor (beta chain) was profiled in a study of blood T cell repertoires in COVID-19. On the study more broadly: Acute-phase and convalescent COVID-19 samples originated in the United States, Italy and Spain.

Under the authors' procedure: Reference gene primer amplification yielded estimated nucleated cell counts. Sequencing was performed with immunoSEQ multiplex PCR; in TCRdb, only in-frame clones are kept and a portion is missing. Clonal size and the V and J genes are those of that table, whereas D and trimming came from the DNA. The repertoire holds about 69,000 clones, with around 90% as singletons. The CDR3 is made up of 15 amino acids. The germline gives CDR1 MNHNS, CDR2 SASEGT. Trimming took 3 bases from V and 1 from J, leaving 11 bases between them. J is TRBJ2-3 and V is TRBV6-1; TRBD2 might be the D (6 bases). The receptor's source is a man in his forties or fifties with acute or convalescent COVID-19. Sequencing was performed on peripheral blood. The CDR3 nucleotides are TGTGCCAGCAGTGAGGTAGCGGTACGCACAGATACGCAGTATTTT. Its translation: CASSEVAVRTDTQYF.